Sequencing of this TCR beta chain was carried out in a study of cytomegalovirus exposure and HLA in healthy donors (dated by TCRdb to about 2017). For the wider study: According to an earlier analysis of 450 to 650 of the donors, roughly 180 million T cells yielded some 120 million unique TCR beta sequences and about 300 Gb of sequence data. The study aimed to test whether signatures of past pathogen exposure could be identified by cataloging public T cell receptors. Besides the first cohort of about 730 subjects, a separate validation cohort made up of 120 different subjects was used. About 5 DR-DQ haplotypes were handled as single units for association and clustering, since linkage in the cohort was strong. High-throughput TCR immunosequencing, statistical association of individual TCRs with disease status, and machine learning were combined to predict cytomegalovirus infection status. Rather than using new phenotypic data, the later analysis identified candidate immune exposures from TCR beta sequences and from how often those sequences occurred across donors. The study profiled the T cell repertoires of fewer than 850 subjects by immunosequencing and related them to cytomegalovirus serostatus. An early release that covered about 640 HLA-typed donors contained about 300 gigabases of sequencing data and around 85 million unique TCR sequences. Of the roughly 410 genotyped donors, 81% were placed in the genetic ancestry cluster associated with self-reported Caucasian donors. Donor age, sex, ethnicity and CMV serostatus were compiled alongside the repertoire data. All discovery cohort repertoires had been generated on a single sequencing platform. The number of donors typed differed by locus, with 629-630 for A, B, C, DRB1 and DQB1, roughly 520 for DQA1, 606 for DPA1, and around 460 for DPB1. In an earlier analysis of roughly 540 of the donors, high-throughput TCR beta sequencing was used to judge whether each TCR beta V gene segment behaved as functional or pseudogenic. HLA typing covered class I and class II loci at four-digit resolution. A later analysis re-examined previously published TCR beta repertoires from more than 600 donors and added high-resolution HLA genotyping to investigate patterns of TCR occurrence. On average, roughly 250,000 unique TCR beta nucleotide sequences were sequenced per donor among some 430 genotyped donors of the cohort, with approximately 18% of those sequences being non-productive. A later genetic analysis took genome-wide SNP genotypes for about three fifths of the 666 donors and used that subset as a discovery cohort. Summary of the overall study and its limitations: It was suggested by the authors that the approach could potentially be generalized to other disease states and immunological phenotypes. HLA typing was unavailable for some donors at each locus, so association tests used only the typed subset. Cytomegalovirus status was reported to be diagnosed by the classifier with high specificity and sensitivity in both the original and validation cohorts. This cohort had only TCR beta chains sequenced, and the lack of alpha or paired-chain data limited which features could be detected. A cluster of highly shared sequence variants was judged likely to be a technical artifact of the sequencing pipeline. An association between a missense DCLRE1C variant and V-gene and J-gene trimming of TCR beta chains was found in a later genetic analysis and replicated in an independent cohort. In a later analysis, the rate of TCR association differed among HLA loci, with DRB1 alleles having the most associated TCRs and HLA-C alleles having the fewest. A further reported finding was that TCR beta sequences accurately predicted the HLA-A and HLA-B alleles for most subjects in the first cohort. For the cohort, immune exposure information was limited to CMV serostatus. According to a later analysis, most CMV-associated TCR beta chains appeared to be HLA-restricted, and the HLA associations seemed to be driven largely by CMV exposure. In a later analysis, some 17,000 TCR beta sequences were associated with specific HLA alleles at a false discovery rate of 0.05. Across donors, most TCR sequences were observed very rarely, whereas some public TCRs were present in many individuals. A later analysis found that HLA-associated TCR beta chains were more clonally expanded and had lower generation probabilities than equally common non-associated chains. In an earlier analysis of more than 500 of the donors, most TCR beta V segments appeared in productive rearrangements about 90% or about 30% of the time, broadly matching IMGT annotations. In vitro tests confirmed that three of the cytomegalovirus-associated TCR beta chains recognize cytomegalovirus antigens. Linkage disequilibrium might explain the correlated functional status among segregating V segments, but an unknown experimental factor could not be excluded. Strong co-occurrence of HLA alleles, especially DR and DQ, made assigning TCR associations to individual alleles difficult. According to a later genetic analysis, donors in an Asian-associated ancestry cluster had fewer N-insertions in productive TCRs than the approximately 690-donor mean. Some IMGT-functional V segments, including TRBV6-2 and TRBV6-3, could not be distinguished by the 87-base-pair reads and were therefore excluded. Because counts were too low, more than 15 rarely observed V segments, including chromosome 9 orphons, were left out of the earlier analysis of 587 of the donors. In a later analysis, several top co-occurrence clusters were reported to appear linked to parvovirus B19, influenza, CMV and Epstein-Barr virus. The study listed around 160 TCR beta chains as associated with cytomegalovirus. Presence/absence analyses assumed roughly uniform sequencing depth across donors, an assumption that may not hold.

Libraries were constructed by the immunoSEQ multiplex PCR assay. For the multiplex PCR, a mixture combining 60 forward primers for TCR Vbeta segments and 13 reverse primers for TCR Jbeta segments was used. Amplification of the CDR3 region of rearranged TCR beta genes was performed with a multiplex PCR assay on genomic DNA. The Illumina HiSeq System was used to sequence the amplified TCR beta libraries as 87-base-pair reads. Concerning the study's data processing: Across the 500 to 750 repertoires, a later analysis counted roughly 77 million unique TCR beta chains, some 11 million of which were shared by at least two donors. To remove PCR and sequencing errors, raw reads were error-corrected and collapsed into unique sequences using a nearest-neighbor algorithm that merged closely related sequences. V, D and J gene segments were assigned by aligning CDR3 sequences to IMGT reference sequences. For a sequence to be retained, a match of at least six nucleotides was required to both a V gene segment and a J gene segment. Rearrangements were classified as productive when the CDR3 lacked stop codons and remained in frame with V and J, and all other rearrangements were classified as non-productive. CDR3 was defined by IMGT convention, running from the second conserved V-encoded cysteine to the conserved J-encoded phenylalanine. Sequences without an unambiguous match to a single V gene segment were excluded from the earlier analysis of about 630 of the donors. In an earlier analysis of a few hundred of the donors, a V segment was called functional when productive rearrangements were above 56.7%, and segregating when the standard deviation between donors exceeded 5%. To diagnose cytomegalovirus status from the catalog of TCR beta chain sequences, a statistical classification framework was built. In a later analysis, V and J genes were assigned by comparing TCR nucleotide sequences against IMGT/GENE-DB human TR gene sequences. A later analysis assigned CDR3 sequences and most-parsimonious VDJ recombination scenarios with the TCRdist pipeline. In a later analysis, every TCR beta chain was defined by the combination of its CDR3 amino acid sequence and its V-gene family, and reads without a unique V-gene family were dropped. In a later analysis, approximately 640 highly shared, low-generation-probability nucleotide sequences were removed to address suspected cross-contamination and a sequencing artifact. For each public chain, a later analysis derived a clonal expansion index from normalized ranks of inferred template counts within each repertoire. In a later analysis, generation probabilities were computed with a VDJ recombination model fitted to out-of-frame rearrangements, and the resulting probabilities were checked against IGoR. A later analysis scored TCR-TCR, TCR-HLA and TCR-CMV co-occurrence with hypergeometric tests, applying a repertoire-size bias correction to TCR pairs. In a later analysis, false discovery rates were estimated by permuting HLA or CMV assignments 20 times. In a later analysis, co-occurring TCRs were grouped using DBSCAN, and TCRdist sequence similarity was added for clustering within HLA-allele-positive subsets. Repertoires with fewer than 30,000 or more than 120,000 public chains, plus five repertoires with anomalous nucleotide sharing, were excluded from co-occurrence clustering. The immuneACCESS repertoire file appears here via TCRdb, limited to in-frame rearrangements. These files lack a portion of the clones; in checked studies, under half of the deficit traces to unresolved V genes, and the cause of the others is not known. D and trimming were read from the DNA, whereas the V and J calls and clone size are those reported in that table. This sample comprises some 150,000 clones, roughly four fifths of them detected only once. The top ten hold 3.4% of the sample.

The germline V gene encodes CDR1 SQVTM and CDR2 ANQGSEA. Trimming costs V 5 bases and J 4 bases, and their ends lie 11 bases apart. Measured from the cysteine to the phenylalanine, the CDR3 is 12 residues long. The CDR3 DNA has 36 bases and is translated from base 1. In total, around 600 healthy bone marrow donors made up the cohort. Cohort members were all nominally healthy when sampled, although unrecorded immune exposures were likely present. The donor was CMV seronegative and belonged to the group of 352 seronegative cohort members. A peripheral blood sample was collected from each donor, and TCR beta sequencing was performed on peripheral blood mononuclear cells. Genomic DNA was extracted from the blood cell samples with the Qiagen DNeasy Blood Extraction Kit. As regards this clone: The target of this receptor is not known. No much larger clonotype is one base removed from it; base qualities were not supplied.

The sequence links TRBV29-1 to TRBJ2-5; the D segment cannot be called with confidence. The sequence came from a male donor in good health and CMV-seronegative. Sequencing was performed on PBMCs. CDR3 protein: CSVSDNRETQYF. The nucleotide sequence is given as TGCAGCGTTTCCGACAATCGAGAGACCCAGTACTTC.